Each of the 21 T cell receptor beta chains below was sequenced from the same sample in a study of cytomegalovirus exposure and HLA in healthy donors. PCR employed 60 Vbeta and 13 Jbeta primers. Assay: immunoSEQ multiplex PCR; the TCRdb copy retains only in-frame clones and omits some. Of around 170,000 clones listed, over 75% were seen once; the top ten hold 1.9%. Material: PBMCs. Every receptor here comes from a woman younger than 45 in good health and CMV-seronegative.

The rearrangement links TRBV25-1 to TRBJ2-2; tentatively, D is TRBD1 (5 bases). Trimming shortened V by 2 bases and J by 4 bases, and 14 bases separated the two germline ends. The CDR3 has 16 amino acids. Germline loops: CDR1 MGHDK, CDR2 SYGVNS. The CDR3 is CASSEDRQGGTGELFF. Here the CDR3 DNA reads TGTGCCAGCAGTGAAGACCGCCAGGGTGGCACCGGGGAGCTGTTTTTT. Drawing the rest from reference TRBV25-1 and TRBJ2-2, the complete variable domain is EADIYQTPRYLVIGTGKKITLECSQTMGHDKMYWYQQDPGMELHLIHYSYGVNSTEKGDLSSESTVSRIRTEHFPLTLESARPSHTSQYLCASSEDRQGGTGELFFGEGSRLTVL.

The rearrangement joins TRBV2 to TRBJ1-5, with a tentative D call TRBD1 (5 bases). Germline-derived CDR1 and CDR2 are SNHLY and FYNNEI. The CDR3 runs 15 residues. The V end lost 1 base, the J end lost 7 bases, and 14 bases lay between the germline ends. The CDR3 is CASSEDRAQGQPQHF. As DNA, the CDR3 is TGTGCCAGCAGTGAAGATAGGGCCCAGGGCCAGCCCCAGCATTTT.

CDR3 coding DNA: TGTGCCAGCCACGGGACAGTTGGCCGTTATAGCGGCTACACCTTC. Protein sequence: CASHGTVGRYSGYTF. The J gene is TRBJ1-2, the V gene TRBV27; the match to TRBD1 covers 7 bases. J was trimmed by 8 bases and V by 8 bases; bases with no gene match: 17. Looked up from germline, CDR1 is MNHEY and CDR2 is SMNVEV (reference sequence). The CDR3 has 15 residues.

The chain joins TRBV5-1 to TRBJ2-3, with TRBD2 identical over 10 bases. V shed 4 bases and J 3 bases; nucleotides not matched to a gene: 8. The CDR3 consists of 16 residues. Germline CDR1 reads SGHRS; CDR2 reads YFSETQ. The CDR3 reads CASSTSSGGRTDTQYF. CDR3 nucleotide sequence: TGCGCCAGCAGCACCTCTAGCGGGGGAAGGACAGATACGCAGTATTTT.

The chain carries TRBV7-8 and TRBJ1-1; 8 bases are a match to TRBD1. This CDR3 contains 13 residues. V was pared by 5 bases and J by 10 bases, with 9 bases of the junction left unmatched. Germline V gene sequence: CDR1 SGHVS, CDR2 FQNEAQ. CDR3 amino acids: CASSPDRGWVAFF. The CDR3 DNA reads TGTGCCAGCAGCCCTGACAGGGGCTGGGTAGCTTTCTTT. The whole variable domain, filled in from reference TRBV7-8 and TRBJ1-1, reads GAGVSQSPRYKVAKRGQDVALRCDPISGHVSLFWYQQALGQGPEFLTYFQNEAQLDKSGLPSDRFFAERPEGSVSTLKIQRTQQEDSAVYLCASSPDRGWVAFFGQGTRLTVV.

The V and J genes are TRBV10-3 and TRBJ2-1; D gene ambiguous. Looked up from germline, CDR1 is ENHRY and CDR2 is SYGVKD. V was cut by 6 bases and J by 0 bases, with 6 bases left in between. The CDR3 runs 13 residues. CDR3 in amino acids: CAIRASSYNEQFF. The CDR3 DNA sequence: TGTGCCATCAGGGCTAGCTCCTACAATGAGCAGTTCTTC.

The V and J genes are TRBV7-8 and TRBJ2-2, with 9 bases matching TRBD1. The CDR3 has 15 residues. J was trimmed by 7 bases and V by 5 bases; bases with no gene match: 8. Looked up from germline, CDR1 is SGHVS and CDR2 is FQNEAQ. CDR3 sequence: CASSIRDRVVGELFF. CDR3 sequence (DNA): TGTGCCAGCAGCATCCGGGACAGGGTGGTCGGGGAGCTGTTTTTT. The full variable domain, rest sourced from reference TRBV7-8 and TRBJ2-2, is GAGVSQSPRYKVAKRGQDVALRCDPISGHVSLFWYQQALGQGPEFLTYFQNEAQLDKSGLPSDRFFAERPEGSVSTLKIQRTQQEDSAVYLCASSIRDRVVGELFFGEGSRLTVL.

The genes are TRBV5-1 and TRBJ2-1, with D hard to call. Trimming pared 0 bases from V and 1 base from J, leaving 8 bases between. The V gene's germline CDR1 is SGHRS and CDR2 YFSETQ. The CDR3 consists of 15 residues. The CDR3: CASSLGQVSYNEQFF. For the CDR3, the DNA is TGCGCCAGCAGCTTGGGGCAGGTATCCTACAATGAGCAGTTCTTC.

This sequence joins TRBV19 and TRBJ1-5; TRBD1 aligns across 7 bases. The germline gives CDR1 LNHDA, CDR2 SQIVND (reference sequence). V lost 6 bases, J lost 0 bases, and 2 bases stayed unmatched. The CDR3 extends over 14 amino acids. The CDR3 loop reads CASRTGYSNQPQHF. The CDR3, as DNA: TGTGCCAGTAGGACAGGGTATAGCAATCAGCCCCAGCATTTT. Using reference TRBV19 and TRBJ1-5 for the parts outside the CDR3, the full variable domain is DGGITQSPKYLFRKEGQNVTLSCEQNLNHDAMYWYRQDPGQGLRLIYYSQIVNDFQKGDIAEGYSVSREKKESFPLTVTSAQKNPTAFYLCASRTGYSNQPQHFGDGTRLSIL.

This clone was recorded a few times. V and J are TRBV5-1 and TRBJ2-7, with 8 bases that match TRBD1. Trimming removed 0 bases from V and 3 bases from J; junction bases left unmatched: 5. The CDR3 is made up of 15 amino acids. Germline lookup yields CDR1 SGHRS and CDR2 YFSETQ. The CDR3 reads CASSLETGDNYEQYF. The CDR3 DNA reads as TGCGCCAGCAGCTTGGAGACAGGGGACAACTACGAGCAGTACTTC. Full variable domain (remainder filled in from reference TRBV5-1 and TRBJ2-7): KAGVTQTPRYLIKTRGQQVTLSCSPISGHRSVSWYQQTPGQGLQFLFEYFSETQRNKGNFPGRFSGRQFSNSRSEMNVSTLELGDSALYLCASSLETGDNYEQYFGPGTRLTVT.

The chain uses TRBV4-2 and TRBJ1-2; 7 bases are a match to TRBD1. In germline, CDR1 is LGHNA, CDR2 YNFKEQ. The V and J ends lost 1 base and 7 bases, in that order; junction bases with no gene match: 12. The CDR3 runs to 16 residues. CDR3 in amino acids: CASSQVPDDRASGYTF. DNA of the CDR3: TGTGCCAGCAGCCAAGTCCCCGACGACAGGGCTTCTGGCTACACCTTC.

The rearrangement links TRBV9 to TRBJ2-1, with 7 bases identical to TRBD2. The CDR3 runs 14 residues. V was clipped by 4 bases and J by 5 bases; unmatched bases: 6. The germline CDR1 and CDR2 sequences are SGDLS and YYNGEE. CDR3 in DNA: TGTGCCAGCAGCATTACCGGGACTAACAATGAGCAGTTCTTC. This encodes CASSITGTNNEQFF.

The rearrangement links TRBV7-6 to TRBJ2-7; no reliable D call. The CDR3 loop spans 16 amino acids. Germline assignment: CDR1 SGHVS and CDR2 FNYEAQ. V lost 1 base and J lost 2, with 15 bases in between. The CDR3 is CASSLGPSASTYEQYF. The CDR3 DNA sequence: TGTGCCAGCAGCTTAGGTCCAAGTGCGTCTACCTACGAGCAGTACTTC.

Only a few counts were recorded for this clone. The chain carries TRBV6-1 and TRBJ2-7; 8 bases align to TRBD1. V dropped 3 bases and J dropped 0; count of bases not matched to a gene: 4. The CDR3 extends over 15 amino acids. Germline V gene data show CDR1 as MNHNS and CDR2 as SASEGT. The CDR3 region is CASSDRDRYSYEQYF. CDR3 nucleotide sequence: TGTGCCAGCAGTGACCGGGACAGGTACTCCTACGAGCAGTACTTC.

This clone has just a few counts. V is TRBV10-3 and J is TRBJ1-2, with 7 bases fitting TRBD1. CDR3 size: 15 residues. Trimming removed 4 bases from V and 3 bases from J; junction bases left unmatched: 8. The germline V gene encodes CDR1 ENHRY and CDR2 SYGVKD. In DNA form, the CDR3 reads TGTGCCATCAGTGGGATGGGGACAGTTCACTATGGCTACACCTTC. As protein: CAISGMGTVHYGYTF.

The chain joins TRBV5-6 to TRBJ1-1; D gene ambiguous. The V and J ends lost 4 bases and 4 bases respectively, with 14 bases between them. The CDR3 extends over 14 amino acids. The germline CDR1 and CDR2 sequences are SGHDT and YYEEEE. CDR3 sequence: CASSPGLEATEAFF. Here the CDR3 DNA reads TGTGCCAGCAGCCCCGGCCTTGAGGCCACTGAAGCTTTCTTT.

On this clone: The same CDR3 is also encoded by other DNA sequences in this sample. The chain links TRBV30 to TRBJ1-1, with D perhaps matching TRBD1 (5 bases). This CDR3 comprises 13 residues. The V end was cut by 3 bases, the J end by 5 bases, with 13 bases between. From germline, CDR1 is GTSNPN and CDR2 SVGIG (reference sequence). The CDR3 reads CAWSRGRGTEAFF. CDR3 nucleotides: TGTGCCTGGAGCCGGGGCCGGGGGACTGAAGCTTTCTTT.

The CDR3 DNA reads TGCGCCAGCAGCCAAGATGGATCGGCAGGGGATGGCTACACCTTC. Its protein is CASSQDGSAGDGYTF. V is TRBV4-1 and J is TRBJ1-2, with D possibly TRBD1 on 6 matching bases. The V end was cut by 0 bases, the J end by 6 bases, with 14 bases between. This CDR3 contains 15 residues. Germline loops: CDR1 MGHRA, CDR2 YSYEKL.

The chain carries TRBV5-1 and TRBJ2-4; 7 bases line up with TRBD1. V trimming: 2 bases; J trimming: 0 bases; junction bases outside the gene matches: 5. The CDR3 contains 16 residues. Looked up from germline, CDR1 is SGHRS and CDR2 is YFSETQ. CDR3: CASSLGTELAKNIQYF. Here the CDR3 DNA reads TGCGCCAGCAGCTTAGGGACAGAACTAGCCAAAAACATTCAGTACTTC.

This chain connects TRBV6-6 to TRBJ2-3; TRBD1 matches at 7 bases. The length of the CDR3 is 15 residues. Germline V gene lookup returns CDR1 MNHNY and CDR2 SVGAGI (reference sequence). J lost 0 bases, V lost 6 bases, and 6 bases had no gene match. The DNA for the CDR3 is TGTGCCAGCAGCCGGACAGGACCCAGCACAGATACGCAGTATTTT. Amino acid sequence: CASSRTGPSTDTQYF.

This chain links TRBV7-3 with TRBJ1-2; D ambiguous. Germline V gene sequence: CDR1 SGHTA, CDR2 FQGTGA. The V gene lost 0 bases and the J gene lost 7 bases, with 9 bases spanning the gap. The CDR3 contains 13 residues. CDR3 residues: CASSLTLRAGYTF. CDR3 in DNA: TGTGCCAGCAGCTTAACGTTGAGGGCTGGCTACACCTTC.